A selection of T cell receptor beta chains follows, all from one sample in a study of blood T cell repertoires in COVID-19. Clones were read by immunoSEQ multiplex PCR, and TCRdb kept only the in-frame ones, dropping some. The repertoire holds about 150,000 clones, with 84% as singletons. The specimen was PBMCs or T cells enriched from blood (not recorded which). Source of these receptors: a woman between 50 and 59 years old with acute COVID-19. Each CDR3 is given without its conserved first and last residue.

j_call v_call cdr3_length cdr3_aa
TRBJ1-3 TRBV7-2 13 ASSSTEFSGNTIY
TRBJ2-3 TRBV3-1/TRBV3-2 16 ASSLTPGLAGPTDTQY
TRBJ2-5 TRBV7-2 14 ASSLTSGRRAETQY
TRBJ2-1 TRBV7-6 12 ASRAGGGRNEQF
TRBJ2-3 TRBV6-4 15 ASSEASEGSSTDTQY
TRBJ2-1 TRBV4-1 12 ASSQVTSANEQF
TRBJ2-7 TRBV29-1 11 SVNSGSRVEQY
TRBJ2-5 TRBV7-3 13 ASSLRAQVQETQY
TRBJ2-7 TRBV5-1 12 ASSLSSGPYEQY
TRBJ1-2 TRBV6-5 12 ASSVGQGGYGYT
TRBJ2-6 TRBV7-3 16 ASSLTGQTPSGANVLT
TRBJ1-2 TRBV25-1 14 ASSVRDIGGGYGYT
TRBJ2-1 TRBV7-8 12 ASSLLQIYNEQF
TRBJ2-1 TRBV18 15 ASSRQTSGVGVGEQF
TRBJ1-1 TRBV10-1 11 ATPGQRKTEAF
TRBJ1-4 TRBV5-1 13 ASSVAGGWEEKLF
TRBJ1-6 TRBV12-3/TRBV12-4 11 ASRQGSNSPLH
TRBJ1-4 TRBV10-3 17 AISEEKVEGIGVYEKLF
TRBJ1-6 TRBV27 12 ASSLQGYNSPLH